One sample yielded the 8 T cell receptor beta chains listed below, sequenced in a study of T cells after yellow fever vaccination. A single record per CDR3 protein comes from TCRdb applying MiXCR to the 5' RACE reads. The top ten clones hold approximately 15% of a sample with some 560,000 distinct CDR3 sequences, about 17% of them seen once. This specimen was PBMCs, taken roughly 5 days after the first yellow fever vaccination. The receptors were gathered from a man aged 18 to 30 who received the YFV17D yellow fever vaccine.

This clonotype was counted only a few times. The rearrangement uses TRBV5-6 and TRBJ2-1; D unclear. CDR1 and CDR2 (germline): SGHDT, YYEEEE. Trimming cost V 0 bases and J 2 bases, with 12 bases left between them. The CDR3 is made up of 16 amino acids. In DNA form, the CDR3 reads TGTGCCAGCAGCTTGGAGACCCAGGCGGCCTACAATGAGCAGTTCTTC. Translation gives CASSLETQAAYNEQFF.

This clonotype was detected only a few times. The chain uses TRBV15 and TRBJ1-5, with TRBD1 matching over 7 bases. Germline V lookup: CDR1 LNHNV, CDR2 YYDKDF (reference sequence). This CDR3 is 16 amino acids long. With V trimmed by 5 bases and J by 4 bases, 11 bases remained unmatched. CDR3 bases: TGTGCCACCAGCCCCATCCGAGCAGGGGGTAATCAGCCCCAGCATTTT. Translated, it gives CATSPIRAGGNQPQHF.

This clonotype occurred a few times. The CDR3 spells CASSFLPGRVGPGANVLTF. Here the CDR3 DNA reads TGTGCCAGCAGCTTCCTTCCCGGCAGGGTAGGACCTGGGGCCAACGTCCTGACTTTC. This chain links TRBV12-3 or TRBV12-4 with TRBJ2-6; a weak D match, TRBD1 (5 bases). This CDR3 is built from 19 residues. Trimming removed 6 bases from V and 2 bases from J, with 23 bases in between.

This chain connects TRBV20-1 to TRBJ1-2; D is unresolved. From germline, CDR1 is DFQATT and CDR2 SNEGSKA (reference sequence). The length of the CDR3 is 12 residues. V lost 6 bases and J lost 7, with 15 bases in between. CDR3 nucleotides: TGCAGTGCGCCCGGTCTGTGGAGTGGCTACACCTTC. The encoded protein is CSAPGLWSGYTF.

V and J are TRBV5-1 and TRBJ2-7, with D tentatively TRBD1 (5 bases). The germline V gene encodes CDR1 SGHRS and CDR2 YFSETQ. The CDR3 length is 14 residues. Trimming cost V 0 bases and J 0 bases, with 7 bases left between them. The CDR3 spells CASSLDRHSYEQYF. The CDR3 DNA reads as TGCGCCAGCAGCTTGGACAGGCACTCCTACGAGCAGTACTTC.

The sample holds a few counts of this clonotype. V gene TRBV19 combines with J gene TRBJ2-7, with no clear D. The CDR3 contains 13 residues. Deletions cut 5 bases from V and 6 bases from J, with 14 bases between. CDR1 and CDR2 from the germline V gene are LNHDA and SQIVND (reference sequence). CDR3 sequence (DNA): TGTGCCAGTAGTCCAGTGGCCCCGTCCGAGCAGTACGTC. This sequence encodes CASSPVAPSEQYV.

Notes on this clonotype: This sequence may be a read error, since a much larger clone differs from it by one base. This chain joins TRBV24-1 and TRBJ2-2, with TRBD2 matching 9 bases. There are 16 residues in the CDR3. Per germline, CDR1 KGHDR and CDR2 SFDVKD. The CDR3 region has the DNA TGTGCCATCAGTGACTCCAGCGGGGGGCTCACCGGGGAGCTGTTTTTT. This encodes CAISDSSGGLTGELFF.

The gene calls are TRBV9 and TRBJ1-2, with TRBD1 as a possible D gene (6 bases). The CDR3 covers 16 residues. Trimming removed 0 bases from V and 8 bases from J, with 20 bases in between. CDR1 and CDR2 from the germline V gene are SGDLS and YYNGEE. CDR3 residues: CASSVVGTPLQDGYTF. CDR3 bases: TGTGCCAGCAGCGTAGTCGGGACACCTCTTCAGGACGGCTACACCTTC.